The T cell receptor (beta chain) described here comes from a study of T-cell memory formation after mild COVID-19. The study's findings and limits: Clones contracting across day 15 to 85 had a balanced CD4/CD8 profile; later expanding clones leaned CD4+. Researchers found some responding clones in pre-infection memory, a sign that cross-reactive memory joined. Mainly in CM and EM were contracting CD4+ clones; CD8+ were in EMRA.

Via MiXCR, TCRdb re-called the 5' RACE reads, giving one row per CDR3 protein. The sample consists of about 100,000 distinct CDR3 sequences, around 15% of them appearing once. Looked up from germline, CDR1 is MNHEY and CDR2 is SVGAGI. V gave up 0 bases and J gave up 1 base, with 6 bases separating them. This CDR3 comprises 15 residues. With regard to this clonotype: Its antigen is not known.

The rearrangement links TRBV6-5 to TRBJ2-2, with no clear D. This clonotype originated in a man younger than 30 who had mild COVID-19 (a few samples of this study predate the infection). Cell type and time point are not known. The sequencing sample was made of PBMCs or a T cell subset sorted from them (not recorded which). CDR3 sequence (DNA): TGTGCCAGCAGTTACTCGTCTGGGAACACCGGGGAGCTGTTTTTT. Encoded protein: CASSYSSGNTGELFF.